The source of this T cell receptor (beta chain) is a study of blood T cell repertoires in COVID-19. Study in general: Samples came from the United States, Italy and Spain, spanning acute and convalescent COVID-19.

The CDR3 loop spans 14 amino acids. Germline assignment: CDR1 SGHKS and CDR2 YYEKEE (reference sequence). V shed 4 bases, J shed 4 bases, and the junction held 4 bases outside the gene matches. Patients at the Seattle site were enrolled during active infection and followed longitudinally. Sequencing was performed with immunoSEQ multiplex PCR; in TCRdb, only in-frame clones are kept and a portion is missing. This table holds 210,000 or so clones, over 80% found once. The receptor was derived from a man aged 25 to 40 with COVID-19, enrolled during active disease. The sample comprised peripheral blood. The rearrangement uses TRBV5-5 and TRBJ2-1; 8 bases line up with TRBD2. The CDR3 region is CASSPGTRYNEQFF. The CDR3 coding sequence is TGTGCCAGCAGCCCCGGGACTAGATACAATGAGCAGTTCTTC.